Following are 20 T cell receptor beta chains from one sample sequenced in a study of blood T cell repertoires in COVID-19. The assay was immunoSEQ multiplex PCR, and TCRdb's table has in-frame clones only and misses some. This table holds over 250,000 clones, around 90% found once. The specimen was peripheral blood. Receptors originate from a man aged 60-69 years who had recovered from COVID-19.

The chain combines TRBV21-1 with TRBJ2-7; the table's D call, TRBD1, was not checked against the DNA. TRBV21-1 is designated a pseudogene. There are 13 residues in the CDR3. In DNA form, the CDR3 reads TGTGCCAGCAGCAAGACAGGGACCTACGAGCAGTACTTC. It codes for CASSKTGTYEQYF.

J is TRBJ2-1 and V is TRBV20-1; TRBD2 is a possible D gene (6 bases). The CDR3 has 15 amino acids. V lost 3 bases and J lost 12, with 24 bases in between. The V gene's germline CDR1 is DFQATT and CDR2 SNEGSKA (reference sequence). CDR3 DNA: TGCAGTGCTAGTTCTTCATGGCGGGGAAGTGGAGGGCAGTTCTTC. Amino acids: CSASSSWRGSGGQFF.

This clone was seen just once. The chain is built from TRBV18 and TRBJ2-7; TRBD1 matches at 7 bases. CDR3 size: 15 residues. The V gene end was trimmed by 2 bases and the J gene end by 3 bases; junction bases not matched to a gene: 7. Looked up from germline, CDR1 is KGHSH and CDR2 is LQKENI. The CDR3 DNA sequence: TGTGCCAGCTCACCAAGAGGGGGCGGAAGCTACGAGCAGTACTTC. It codes for CASSPRGGGSYEQYF. Drawing the rest from reference TRBV18 and TRBJ2-7, the complete variable domain is NAGVMQNPRHLVRRRGQEARLRCSPMKGHSHVYWYRQLPEEGLKFMVYLQKENIIDESGMPKERFSAEFPKEGPSILRIQQVVRGDSAAYFCASSPRGGGSYEQYFGPGTRLTVT.

This sequence joins TRBV12-3 or TRBV12-4 and TRBJ2-4; possible D gene TRBD1, 6 bases. V lost 5 bases and J lost 12, with 11 bases in between. The CDR3 is 11 residues long. CDR3 amino acids: CASSADRSQYF. The CDR3 DNA reads as TGTGCCAGCAGTGCGGACAGATCTCAGTACTTC.

This chain uses TRBV27 with TRBJ1-2; the D is unclear. Between the trimmed V and J ends, which lost 5 bases and 0 bases, there was a span of 10 bases. CDR1 and CDR2 from the germline V gene are MNHEY and SMNVEV (reference sequence). The CDR3 contains 14 residues. The CDR3 reads CASSVGRSNYGYTF. The CDR3 nucleotides read TGTGCCAGCAGTGTCGGGAGATCTAACTATGGCTACACCTTC.

The chain combines TRBV15 with TRBJ2-5; D not resolved. CDR3 length equals 15 residues. The V and J ends lost 0 bases and 3 bases respectively, with 11 bases between them. The germline gives CDR1 LNHNV, CDR2 YYDKDF (reference sequence). DNA of the CDR3: TGTGCCACCAGCAGAGATCGTGCAGGAAAAGAGACCCAGTACTTC. It translates to CATSRDRAGKETQYF.

The rearrangement links TRBV11-2 to TRBJ1-2; the D is unclear. Between the trimmed V and J ends, which lost 8 bases and 0 bases, there was a span of 13 bases. This CDR3 is built from 14 residues. Germline V gene sequence: CDR1 SGHAT, CDR2 FQNNGV. The CDR3, as DNA: TGTGCCAGCCGTCCGAGCTCCTCTAACTATGGCTACACCTTC. Its translation is CASRPSSSNYGYTF.

The chain combines TRBV4-2 with TRBJ1-4; D gene ambiguous. Germline values: CDR1 LGHNA, CDR2 YNFKEQ. Between the trimmed V and J ends, which lost 8 bases and 7 bases, there was a span of 11 bases. The CDR3 has 12 amino acids. The CDR3 coding sequence is TGTGCCAGCGGTCAGGCAGGTGAAAAACTGTTTTTT. Its protein product is CASGQAGEKLFF.

The J gene is TRBJ2-1, the V gene TRBV5-1; maybe TRBD2 (6 bases). The CDR3 runs 16 residues. Germline lookup yields CDR1 SGHRS and CDR2 YFSETQ. Trimming pared 4 bases from V and 9 bases from J, leaving 23 bases between. CDR3 in DNA: TGCGCCAGCAGCCGGGGGACCCCCCGGAAGCAAGTTGAGCAGTTCTTC. Translated, it gives CASSRGTPRKQVEQFF.

The genes are TRBV19 and TRBJ2-2; 9 positions agree with TRBD2. The CDR3 totals 15 residues. V trimming: 4 bases; J trimming: 5 bases; junction bases outside the gene matches: 5. The germline V gene has CDR1 LNHDA and CDR2 SQIVND (reference sequence). Written as DNA, the CDR3 is TGTGCCAGTAGTAATAGCGGGGGTAGAACCGGGGAGCTGTTTTTT. Protein product: CASSNSGGRTGELFF.

The gene calls are TRBV5-4 and TRBJ2-1; the match to TRBD2 covers 10 bases. The CDR3 totals 16 residues. Germline V CDR1 and CDR2: SGHNT, YYREEE (reference sequence). The trim removed 3 bases at V and 7 bases at J, leaving 10 bases unmatched. DNA for the CDR3: TGTGCCAGCAGCTCCCGTACTAGCGGGGTACCGAATGAGCAGTTCTTC. Translation gives CASSSRTSGVPNEQFF.

The rearrangement links TRBV15 to TRBJ2-3; possibly TRBD1 for D (5 bases). The germline V gene encodes CDR1 LNHNV and CDR2 YYDKDF (reference sequence). V was pared by 0 bases and J by 4 bases, with 11 bases between. The length of the CDR3 is 15 residues. The CDR3 region is CATSRDSGFADTQYF. The CDR3 coding sequence is TGTGCCACCAGCAGAGACTCAGGGTTCGCAGATACGCAGTATTTT. The variable domain in full, completed from reference TRBV15 and TRBJ2-3, reads DAMVIQNPRYQVTQFGKPVTLSCSQTLNHNVMYWYQQKSSQAPKLLFHYYDKDFNNEADTPDNFQSRRPNTSFCFLDIRSPGLGDTAMYLCATSRDSGFADTQYFGPGTRLTVL.

CDR3 sequence: CASSVVGTGHNEQFF. Here the CDR3 DNA reads TGTGCCAGCAGCGTAGTTGGGACAGGTCACAATGAGCAGTTCTTC. This chain joins TRBV9 and TRBJ2-1; 8 bases fit TRBD1. CDR3 size: 15 residues. Germline-derived CDR1 and CDR2 are SGDLS and YYNGEE. V lost 0 bases, J lost 5 bases, and 4 bases stayed unmatched.

V usage is TRBV27 and J usage is TRBJ1-2; 10 bases are a match to TRBD1. V gave up 0 bases and J gave up 4 bases; unmatched junction bases: 11. Per germline, CDR1 MNHEY and CDR2 SMNVEV (reference sequence). The CDR3 covers 18 residues. CDR3 DNA sequence: TGTGCCAGCAGTTTATCGTTGGGGACAGGGGTTCAGGGCTATGGCTACACCTTC. Amino acids: CASSLSLGTGVQGYGYTF.

This clone was picked up one time. The chain is built from TRBV19 and TRBJ2-2; 9 bases agree with TRBD2. CDR3 length equals 15 residues. V was clipped by 6 bases and J by 5 bases; unmatched bases: 7. Germline CDR1 and CDR2: LNHDA and SQIVND (reference sequence). For the CDR3, the DNA is TGTGCCAGTAGGTCTAGCGGGGCGATAACCGGGGAGCTGTTTTTT. Its protein is CASRSSGAITGELFF.

This chain joins TRBV19 and TRBJ1-1; no reliable D call. CDR1 and CDR2 (germline): LNHDA, SQIVND (reference sequence). The CDR3 totals 14 residues. V dropped 3 bases and J dropped 1 base, with 9 bases sitting between them. The CDR3 loop reads CASSIFGENTEAFF. CDR3 in DNA: TGTGCCAGTAGTATCTTCGGGGAGAACACTGAAGCTTTCTTT.

The sample holds one count of this clone. The genes are TRBV9 and TRBJ2-7; 8 nucleotides line up with TRBD1. The V gene's germline CDR1 is SGDLS and CDR2 YYNGEE. V shed 1 base and J 6 bases; nucleotides not matched to a gene: 6. This CDR3 contains 14 residues. The CDR3 region is CASSVKDRVSEQYF. In DNA, the CDR3 is TGTGCCAGCAGCGTAAAGGACAGGGTTTCCGAGCAGTACTTC.

The CDR3, as DNA: TGTGCCAGCAGTTCCCGCAGGGGGAACACTGAAGCTTTCTTT. Encoded protein: CASSSRRGNTEAFF. This chain connects TRBV6-2 or TRBV6-3 to TRBJ1-1; perhaps TRBD1 as D (6 bases). Trimming stripped 4 bases from V and 1 base from J, with 10 bases between. The CDR3 consists of 14 residues. The V gene's germline CDR1 is MNHEY and CDR2 SVGEGT.

In this sample, this clone turned up once. This chain links TRBV2 with TRBJ2-7, with TRBD1 as a possible D gene (6 bases). Trimming cost V 5 bases and J 2 bases, with 13 bases left between them. Germline values: CDR1 SNHLY, CDR2 FYNNEI. This CDR3 has 14 amino acids. CDR3: CASSPRDTPYEQYF. The CDR3 coding sequence is TGTGCCAGCAGTCCCCGGGACACCCCCTACGAGCAGTACTTC.

The chain has TRBV7-2 and TRBJ1-4; TRBD1 might be the D (6 bases). This CDR3 spans 15 amino acids. Trimming removed 5 bases at V and 1 base at J, with 11 bases between. Germline CDR1 and CDR2: SGHTA and FQGNSA. CDR3 sequence: CASSTYRVTNEKLFF. The CDR3 nucleotides read TGTGCCAGCAGCACCTACAGGGTAACTAATGAAAAACTGTTTTTT.